Following are 27 T cell receptor beta chains from one sample sequenced in a study of cytomegalovirus exposure and HLA in healthy donors (dated by TCRdb to 2015 to 2018). Libraries were made using the immunoSEQ multiplex PCR assay. The multiplex PCR relied on a mix of 60 forward primers for TCR Vbeta segments and 13 reverse primers for TCR Jbeta segments. TCRdb limited this immuneACCESS table to in-frame rearrangements with V and J called. A share of clones is missing; checked studies link under half to unresolved V genes, and the rest is unexplained. This sample lists about 130,000 clones; around 72% were detected once. Together, the top ten hold around 4% of the sample. Material: PBMCs. These receptors were taken from a man aged 25-40 years in good health and CMV-seronegative.

The chain couples TRBV2 to TRBJ2-5; D may be TRBD2 (6 bases). CDR1 is SNHLY and CDR2 is FYNNEI in the germline V gene. The length of the CDR3 is 12 residues. V lost 5 bases, J lost 7 bases, and 11 bases lay in between. CDR3 sequence (DNA): TGTGCCAGCAGTACCCGGGGAGGGACCCAGTACTTC. Protein: CASSTRGGTQYF.

The genes are TRBV23-1 and TRBJ2-1; 15 nucleotides agree with TRBD2. TRBV23-1 is an ORF, and what it does is uncertain. The V and J ends lost 0 bases and 8 bases, in that order; junction bases with no gene match: 5. The CDR3 loop spans 17 amino acids. The CDR3 bases are TGCGCCAGCAGTCAATCGGGGACTAGCGGGGGGCAGCATGAGCAGTTCTTC. Protein sequence: CASSQSGTSGGQHEQFF.

This sequence joins TRBV9 and TRBJ1-6, with D possibly matching TRBD1 (6 bases). V dropped 2 bases and J dropped 5 bases, with 8 bases sitting between them. CDR1 is SGDLS and CDR2 is YYNGEE in the germline V gene. The length of the CDR3 is 14 residues. CDR3 coding DNA: TGTGCCAGCAGCGTTGGACAGAATAATTCACCCCTCCACTTT. It translates to CASSVGQNNSPLHF.

This clone was counted only a few times. The V call is TRBV27, the J call TRBJ2-4; maybe TRBD2 (5 bases). V was clipped by 8 bases and J by 0 bases, with 11 bases between them. Germline assignment: CDR1 MNHEY and CDR2 SMNVEV (reference sequence). The CDR3 totals 14 residues. CDR3 loop: CASSGERAKNIQYF. CDR3 nucleotides: TGTGCCAGCTCCGGGGAAAGAGCCAAAAACATTCAGTACTTC.

The chain is built from TRBV15 and TRBJ2-5; a possible D gene is TRBD2 (5 bases). This CDR3 contains 17 residues. The germline V and J ends were trimmed by 4 bases and 7 bases, with 25 bases remaining between them. Per the germline V gene, CDR1 is LNHNV and CDR2 is YYDKDF (reference sequence). In DNA, the CDR3 is TGTGCCACCAGCAAAGGTGGAGGATCCCAAAGGTTCGGGACCCAGTACTTC. Protein: CATSKGGGSQRFGTQYF.

This chain connects TRBV7-3 to TRBJ2-6; possibly TRBD1 for D (6 bases). The CDR3 contains 15 residues. V dropped 3 bases and J dropped 7 bases, with 13 bases sitting between them. From germline, CDR1 is SGHTA and CDR2 FQGTGA. Here the CDR3 DNA reads TGTGCCAGCAGCTTCGAAGGGGGAGTCGCCAACGTCCTGACTTTC. Amino acid sequence: CASSFEGGVANVLTF.

This chain links TRBV18 with TRBJ2-5, with D tentatively TRBD1 (6 bases). CDR1 is KGHSH and CDR2 is LQKENI in the germline V gene. This CDR3 has 13 residues. Trimming left V 6 bases short and J 5 bases short, with 13 bases between. The CDR3 sequence: CASSIGTIETQYF. The CDR3 coding sequence is TGTGCCAGCTCCATCGGGACAATCGAGACCCAGTACTTC.

CDR3 nucleotides: TGTGCCAGCAGCTTGCTGGGACTAGCGGGGGAAGAGACCCAGTACTTC. Encoded protein: CASSLLGLAGEETQYF. This chain links TRBV5-4 with TRBJ2-5; 14 bases match TRBD2. CDR3 size: 16 residues. The germline V gene has CDR1 SGHNT and CDR2 YYREEE (reference sequence). V gave up 1 base and J gave up 3 bases; unmatched junction bases: 2. Full variable domain (remainder filled in from reference TRBV5-4 and TRBJ2-5): ETGVTQSPTHLIKTRGQQVTLRCSSQSGHNTVSWYQQALGQGPQFIFQYYREEENGRGNFPPRFSGLQFPNYSSELNVNALELDDSALYLCASSLLGLAGEETQYFGPGTRLLVL.

The chain joins TRBV14 to TRBJ2-1; TRBD2 matches at 12 bases. Germline V gene lookup returns CDR1 SGHDN and CDR2 FVKESK. J gave up 7 bases and V 4 bases, and 11 bases lay outside the gene matches. The CDR3 is 17 residues long. The CDR3 sequence is CASSRLPGTSGHNEQFF. In nucleotides, the CDR3 is TGTGCCAGCAGCCGACTCCCCGGGACTAGCGGGCATAATGAGCAGTTCTTC.

This clone was counted only a few times. This rearrangement joins TRBV6-5 to TRBJ1-2; D is unclear. Looked up from germline, CDR1 is MNHEY and CDR2 is SVGAGI. The CDR3 covers 15 residues. The ends were cut back, 0 bases at V and 7 bases at J, with 15 bases in the middle. The CDR3 sequence: CASSYSGQVRFGYTF. The DNA for the CDR3 is TGTGCCAGCAGTTACTCTGGGCAGGTTAGGTTTGGCTACACCTTC.

J is TRBJ1-2 and V is TRBV6-1; a weak D match, TRBD1 (5 bases). Trimming removed 8 bases at V and 2 bases at J, with 12 bases between. This CDR3 contains 13 residues. Germline V gene sequence: CDR1 MNHNS, CDR2 SASEGT. The CDR3 is CASQSGGNYGYTF. The CDR3 DNA reads as TGTGCCAGCCAGAGCGGGGGGAACTATGGCTACACCTTC.

This clone is a singleton in its sample. The V gene is TRBV6-6, the J gene TRBJ2-5; 9 nucleotides match TRBD2. After removal of 2 bases from V and 2 bases from J, the junction contained 6 bases not matched to a gene. The CDR3 totals 16 residues. In germline, CDR1 is MNHNY, CDR2 SVGAGI (reference sequence). The CDR3 sequence is CASSYLLAGSQETQYF. CDR3 nucleotides: TGTGCCAGCAGTTACCTCCTAGCGGGGAGTCAAGAGACCCAGTACTTC.

The chain links TRBV28 to TRBJ2-7; D perhaps matches TRBD1 (6 bases). Germline CDR1 is MDHEN and CDR2 is SYDVKM. The ends were cut back, 3 bases at V and 0 bases at J, with 12 bases in the middle. The CDR3 sequence is 15 residues long. The CDR3 coding sequence is TGTGCCAGCAGTTTCCCGGACAGCAACTCCTACGAGCAGTACTTC. Its translation is CASSFPDSNSYEQYF.

The rearrangement uses TRBV6-1 and TRBJ1-5; no firm D call. CDR3 length: 16 amino acids. Germline V CDR1 and CDR2: MNHNS, SASEGT. Trimming removed 3 bases at V and 7 bases at J, with 19 bases between. CDR3 loop: CASSDTSPFFEQPQHF. The CDR3 DNA sequence: TGTGCCAGCAGTGATACCTCTCCGTTTTTTGAGCAGCCCCAGCATTTT.

The V and J genes are TRBV7-8 and TRBJ2-1; TRBD2 aligns across 8 bases. Germline V gene sequence: CDR1 SGHVS, CDR2 FQNEAQ. This CDR3 comprises 14 residues. V shed 0 bases and J 7 bases; nucleotides not matched to a gene: 2. The CDR3 loop is CASSLAGGRNEQFF. Written as DNA, the CDR3 is TGTGCCAGCAGCTTAGCGGGCGGGAGGAATGAGCAGTTCTTC.

The genes are TRBV6-1 and TRBJ1-2; D is perhaps TRBD1 (5 bases). Trimming took 9 bases from V and 3 from J, leaving 14 bases between them. This CDR3 spans 13 amino acids. The germline CDR1 and CDR2 sequences are MNHNS and SASEGT. CDR3 sequence: CASSAGLDYGYTF. The CDR3 nucleotides are TGTGCCAGTTCTGCGGGGCTAGACTATGGCTACACCTTC.

The chain has TRBV7-9 and TRBJ1-2, with D perhaps matching TRBD1 (6 bases). This CDR3 is built from 15 residues. CDR1 and CDR2 (germline): SEHNR, FQNEAQ (reference sequence). V shed 7 bases and J shed 6 bases, with 21 bases lying between them. The DNA for the CDR3 is TGTGCCAGCACCTCCAGCACTCAGGGGATAAATGGCTACACCTTC. This encodes CASTSSTQGINGYTF.

This clone appeared a few times. V usage is TRBV6-1 and J usage is TRBJ2-2, with 8 bases aligning to TRBD1. Germline CDR1 is MNHNS and CDR2 is SASEGT. This CDR3 comprises 21 residues. V lost 2 bases and J lost 2; bases outside the gene matches: 19. The CDR3 region is CASSEWEGPGGQGLNTGELFF. As DNA, the CDR3 is TGTGCCAGCAGTGAATGGGAAGGGCCGGGTGGACAGGGACTTAACACCGGGGAGCTGTTTTTT.

The rearrangement joins TRBV4-1 to TRBJ2-2; 12 nucleotides agree with TRBD2. Germline V CDR1 and CDR2: MGHRA, YSYEKL. Trimming at V came to 1 base and at J to 3 bases, leaving 3 bases not matched to a gene. This CDR3 is 17 amino acids long. The CDR3 sequence: CASSQGLAGVYTGELFF. In DNA form, the CDR3 reads TGCGCCAGCAGCCAAGGACTAGCGGGGGTGTACACCGGGGAGCTGTTTTTT.

This clone was counted a few times. The CDR3 DNA is TGTGCCAGCAGCTCATCAACCGGGACAGGGCAGTACTTC. It yields the protein CASSSSTGTGQYF. The chain combines TRBV7-6 with TRBJ2-7; 8 bases match TRBD1. From germline, CDR1 is SGHVS and CDR2 FNYEAQ. V lost 4 bases, J lost 9 bases, and 8 bases stayed unmatched. The CDR3 loop spans 13 amino acids.

The chain employs TRBV7-2 and TRBJ2-3; 7 positions match TRBD2. CDR3 length: 15 amino acids. V lost 4 bases, J lost 2 bases, and 6 bases stayed unmatched. In germline, CDR1 is SGHTA, CDR2 FQGNSA. As DNA, the CDR3 is TGTGCCAGCAGCTGGACTAGTTTCACCACAGATACGCAGTATTTT. Protein product: CASSWTSFTTDTQYF.

The rearrangement joins TRBV15 to TRBJ1-1; TRBD1 matches 9 bases. Germline V gives CDR1 LNHNV, CDR2 YYDKDF (reference sequence). CDR3 length equals 15 residues. The trim removed 4 bases at V and 2 bases at J, leaving 5 bases unmatched. DNA of the CDR3: TGTGCCACCAGCACCTGGACAGGGGTAAACACTGAAGCTTTCTTT. Translated: CATSTWTGVNTEAFF.

About this clone: The identical CDR3 is also encoded by other nucleotide sequences in the sample. The V and J genes are TRBV4-1 and TRBJ1-6, with 11 bases fitting TRBD1. This CDR3 comprises 15 residues. The germline V gene encodes CDR1 MGHRA and CDR2 YSYEKL. The V gene end was trimmed by 4 bases and the J gene end by 14 bases; junction bases not matched to a gene: 10. In nucleotides, the CDR3 is TGCGCCAGCAGCCGGTCCGGGGACAGGGGGTTAGCCCTCCACTTT. Amino acid sequence: CASSRSGDRGLALHF.

The chain employs TRBV5-1 and TRBJ1-2; 10 nucleotides match TRBD1. This CDR3 has 17 residues. The trim removed 4 bases at V and 8 bases at J, leaving 17 bases unmatched. Germline values: CDR1 SGHRS, CDR2 YFSETQ. The CDR3 loop is CASSLGDSGTGVYGYTF. CDR3 sequence (DNA): TGCGCCAGCAGCCTTGGTGATTCAGGGACAGGGGTTTACGGCTACACCTTC.

The rearrangement joins TRBV11-2 to TRBJ1-6, with 7 bases identical to TRBD1. The CDR3 consists of 14 residues. The junction had 6 bases not matched to a gene; V was cut back by 5 bases and J by 8 bases. CDR1 SGHAT and CDR2 FQNNGV come from the germline V gene. CDR3 in DNA: TGTGCCAGCAGCCCAGGGGGTTTTGATTCACCCCTCCACTTT. Its protein is CASSPGGFDSPLHF.

The chain recombines TRBV23-1 with TRBJ2-5, with 9 bases matching TRBD2. TRBV23-1 is an ORF for which the function is uncertain. Trimming at V came to 9 bases and at J to 0 bases, leaving 17 bases not matched to a gene. The CDR3 runs to 18 residues. The CDR3, as DNA: TGCGCCAGAGAAAGCTTTGCCCAGCGGGGGGCAGACCAAGAGACCCAGTACTTC. Translation: CARESFAQRGADQETQYF.

The chain uses TRBV2 and TRBJ2-1, with 13 nucleotides matching TRBD2. The germline gives CDR1 SNHLY, CDR2 FYNNEI. This CDR3 is 16 amino acids long. V was pared by 5 bases and J by 10 bases, with 11 bases of the junction left unmatched. The CDR3 is CASSHRTSGGDPEQFF. CDR3 nucleotide sequence: TGTGCCAGCAGTCACCGGACTAGCGGGGGCGACCCCGAGCAGTTCTTC.